Listed below are T cell receptor beta chains from one sample, sequenced in a study of cytotoxic CD8 clonotypes in ibrutinib-treated CLL. Only in-frame clones appear in the TCRdb table, and some are missing; sequencing was by immunoSEQ multiplex PCR. In the table there are tens of thousands of clones, about two thirds of which are singletons. Sequencing was performed on PBMCs, taken after 12 months of ibrutinib treatment. These receptors were collected from a human donor with chronic lymphocytic leukemia. Each CDR3 is given with its conserved first and last residue. The order of the fields is J gene, V gene, clone size, D gene, CDR3 DNA, CDR3 protein. The D gene is left open where the match is weak. Not every row has a clone size; where given, it reads once, few, many or a size class.

TRBJ2-7 TRBV6-4 - - TGTGCCAGCAGCCGGGACACGGGTTACGAGCAGTACTTC CASSRDTGYEQYF
TRBJ1-5 TRBV7-9 - - TGTGCCAGCAGCCCCGTGGACCAGCCCCAGCATTTT CASSPVDQPQHF
TRBJ1-6 TRBV7-3 - - TGTGCCAGCAGCTCGGACCCGAATTCACCCCTCCACTTT CASSSDPNSPLHF
TRBJ1-5 TRBV2 few TRBD1 TGTGCCAGCGGGACAGACTATAGCAATCAGCCCCAGCATTTT CASGTDYSNQPQHF
TRBJ2-2 TRBV30 - - TGTGCCTGGAGCCCGGGGTCCCCGACCGGGGAGCTGTTTTTT CAWSPGSPTGELFF
TRBJ2-1 TRBV6-5 - - TGTGCCAGCAGTTACTTGGGCCCCCTCCATCAGTTCTTC CASSYLGPLHQFF
TRBJ2-2 TRBV6-6 - TRBD1 TGTGCCAGCACCCTTGGACAGGCTAACACCGGGGAGCTGTTTTTT CASTLGQANTGELFF
TRBJ2-7 TRBV9 - - TGTGCCAGCAGCGTAGACTGGCGGGGACCCTCCACGAGCTCCTACGAGCAGTACTTC CASSVDWRGPSTSSYEQYF
TRBJ1-4 TRBV7-2 few TRBD1 TGTGCCAGCAGCTTAGACAGGGGGCTTAATGAAAAACTGTTTTTT CASSLDRGLNEKLFF
TRBJ1-6 TRBV10-3 few TRBD1 TGTGCCACCGGGACAGGCAATTCACCCCTCCACTTT CATGTGNSPLHF
TRBJ2-7 TRBV27 once TRBD2 TGTGCCAGCAGTTCCATCCCCGGGACTAGCGGTCCCTACGAGCAGTACTTC CASSSIPGTSGPYEQYF
TRBJ1-1 TRBV29-1 - TRBD1 TGCAGCGTTTGGGACAGAGACACTGAAGCTTTCTTT CSVWDRDTEAFF
TRBJ2-2 TRBV5-1 - - TGCGCCAGCAGCTTAATGAGCACCGGGGAGCTGTTTTTT CASSLMSTGELFF
TRBJ1-1 TRBV28 - - TGTGCCAGCAGATCCGAACCGAGCAGGAACACTGAAGCTTTCTTT CASRSEPSRNTEAFF
TRBJ1-4 TRBV10-1 - - TGCGCCAGCAGTACACCCGGGGGAAAACTGTTTTTT CASSTPGGKLFF
TRBJ2-7 TRBV5-5 - TRBD1 TGTGCCAGCAGCTTAGGGACAGTCTCCTACGAGCAGTACTTC CASSLGTVSYEQYF
TRBJ2-7 TRBV5-4 - - TGTGCCAGCAGCTTGGCCGGGAATAAGGACGAGCAGTACTTC CASSLAGNKDEQYF
TRBJ1-6 TRBV5-8 once - TGTGCCAGCAGCCGGGACACCCGATCCTATAATTCACCCCTCCACTTT CASSRDTRSYNSPLHF
TRBJ1-5 TRBV5-5 - - TGTGCCAGCAGCTTGGCCCGGAATAGCAATCAGCCCCAGCATTTT CASSLARNSNQPQHF
TRBJ2-7 TRBV30 once - TGTGCCTCTATCCGAGGACTGGGGCCCTACGAGCAGTACTTC CASIRGLGPYEQYF
TRBJ1-2 TRBV10-3 - - TGTGCCATCAGTGAGTCGACAGGTTTCTATGGCTACACCTTC CAISESTGFYGYTF
TRBJ1-2 TRBV25-1 once - TGTGCCAGCAGTGAATCGGTATACGCCGGCAACTATGGCTACACCTTC CASSESVYAGNYGYTF
TRBJ2-2 TRBV12-5 few - TGTGCTAGTGGTTTAAGGCAGTCCGTGAACACCGGGGAGCTGTTTTTT CASGLRQSVNTGELFF
TRBJ2-3 TRBV25-1 once - TGTGCCAGCTCAAACAGACTTAGCACAGATACGCAGTATTTT CASSNRLSTDTQYF
TRBJ1-1 TRBV5-5 - - TGTGCCAGCAGCCCGGTCGGTAGGGCCACTGAAGCTTTCTTT CASSPVGRATEAFF
TRBJ2-7 TRBV7-2 few - TGTGCCAGCAGCTTGATGGGCACAGGGACCGAGCAGTACTTC CASSLMGTGTEQYF
TRBJ2-1 TRBV11-3 - TRBD2 TGTGCCAGCAAGGACCCGGGGGGGCCGGAGCAGTTCTTC CASKDPGGPEQFF